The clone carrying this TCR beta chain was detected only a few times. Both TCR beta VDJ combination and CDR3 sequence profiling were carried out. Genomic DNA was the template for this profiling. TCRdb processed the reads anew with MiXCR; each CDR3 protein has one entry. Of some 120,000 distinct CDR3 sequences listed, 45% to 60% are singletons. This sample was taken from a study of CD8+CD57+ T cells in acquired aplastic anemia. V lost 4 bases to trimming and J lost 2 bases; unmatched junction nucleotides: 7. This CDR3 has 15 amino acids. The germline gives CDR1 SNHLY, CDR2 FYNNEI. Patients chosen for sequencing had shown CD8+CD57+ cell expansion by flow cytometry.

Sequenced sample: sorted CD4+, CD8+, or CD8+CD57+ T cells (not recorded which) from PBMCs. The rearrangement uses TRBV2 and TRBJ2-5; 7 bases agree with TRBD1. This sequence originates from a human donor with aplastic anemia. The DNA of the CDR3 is TGTGCCAGCAGTGCAATGGGACAGCCACAAGAGACCCAGTACTTC. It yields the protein CASSAMGQPQETQYF.